What follows are 27 T cell receptor beta chains derived from one specimen sequenced in a study of control samples from healthy donors and cancer patients. Assay used: immunoSEQ multiplex PCR; TCRdb lists only in-frame clones, some missing. The repertoire consists of around 130,000 clones, with about 92% occurring once and the leading ten covering over 1.5%. Source material: PBMCs. The receptor set was obtained from a man between 45 and 60 years old with head and neck cancer.

This clone was observed a single time. This chain joins TRBV5-4 and TRBJ2-5; tentatively, D is TRBD1 (7 bases). The CDR3 has 14 residues. CDR1 SGHNT and CDR2 YYREEE come from the germline V gene (reference sequence). The V end was cut by 4 bases, the J end by 5 bases, with 15 bases between. The CDR3: CASSRDSRGETQYF. The CDR3 region has the DNA TGTGCCAGCAGCCGGGACAGCCGGGGGGAGACCCAGTACTTC.

The gene calls are TRBV13 and TRBJ1-3; D is perhaps TRBD1 (5 bases). The V end lost 5 bases, the J end lost 0 bases, and 14 bases lay between the germline ends. CDR3 length: 16 amino acids. The germline V gene encodes CDR1 PRHDT and CDR2 FYEKMQ (reference sequence). This CDR3 is CASSTSGALSGNTIYF. The CDR3 DNA reads TGTGCCAGCAGCACGAGCGGGGCCCTCTCTGGAAACACCATATATTTT.

The J gene is TRBJ1-2, the V gene TRBV5-1; D is uncertain. The CDR3 runs to 13 residues. Trimming removed 0 bases at V and 8 bases at J, with 11 bases between. Germline V gene lookup returns CDR1 SGHRS and CDR2 YFSETQ. The CDR3, as DNA: TGCGCCAGCAGCTTGGAAGGCGCGTTGGGCTACACCTTC. Translated, it gives CASSLEGALGYTF.

The chain recombines TRBV7-2 with TRBJ2-4; D ambiguous. The germline V and J ends were trimmed by 7 bases and 0 bases, with 7 bases remaining between them. This CDR3 has 13 residues. Germline V CDR1 and CDR2: SGHTA, FQGNSA. CDR3 sequence reads: CASTSGAKNIQYF. CDR3 DNA: TGTGCCAGCACCTCGGGAGCCAAAAACATTCAGTACTTC. The variable domain in full, completed from reference TRBV7-2 and TRBJ2-4, reads GAGVSQSPSNKVTEKGKDVELRCDPISGHTALYWYRQSLGQGLEFLIYFQGNSAPDKSGLPSDRFSAERTGGSVSTLTIQRTQQEDSAVYLCASTSGAKNIQYFGAGTRLSVL.

The chain is built from TRBV6-1 and TRBJ1-5; D remains ambiguous. The germline CDR1 and CDR2 sequences are MNHNS and SASEGT. V was cut by 2 bases and J by 0 bases, with 11 bases left in between. The CDR3 has 16 residues. The CDR3 DNA reads as TGTGCCAGCAGTGAAATTGAAGGGAATAGCAATCAGCCCCAGCATTTT. Amino acids: CASSEIEGNSNQPQHF.

The genes are TRBV5-8 and TRBJ2-5, with 8 bases identical to TRBD2. The germline V gene encodes CDR1 SGHTS and CDR2 YDEGEE. There are 15 residues in the CDR3. Unmatched junction bases numbered 14, after V lost 4 bases and J lost 9 bases. The CDR3 reads CASSLPQRGKEAQYF. CDR3 DNA sequence: TGTGCCAGCAGCCTCCCTCAGCGGGGGAAGGAGGCCCAGTACTTC.

This chain uses TRBV9 with TRBJ2-1; 10 bases are a match to TRBD1. The V gene end was trimmed by 4 bases and the J gene end by 3 bases; junction bases not matched to a gene: 7. The CDR3 totals 16 residues. In germline, CDR1 is SGDLS, CDR2 YYNGEE. CDR3 DNA sequence: TGTGCCAGCAGCCCCCGGGGACAGGGGATCTACAATGAGCAGTTCTTC. Translation: CASSPRGQGIYNEQFF. Full variable domain (missing parts from reference TRBV9 and TRBJ2-1): DSGVTQTPKHLITATGQRVTLRCSPRSGDLSVYWYQQSLDQGLQFLIQYYNGEERAKGNILERFSAQQFPDLHSELNLSSLELGDSALYFCASSPRGQGIYNEQFFGPGTRLTVL.

The chain couples TRBV7-2 to TRBJ2-1, with 10 bases identical to TRBD2. The germline V gene encodes CDR1 SGHTA and CDR2 FQGNSA. There are 19 residues in the CDR3. The V segment lost 2 bases and the J segment 5 bases; nucleotides outside the gene matches: 15. The CDR3 DNA sequence: TGTGCCAGCAGCTTACCCTTAGCGGGGGGCCCCTTTTTTGACAATGAGCAGTTCTTC. Translation gives CASSLPLAGGPFFDNEQFF.

The CDR3 DNA reads as TGTGCCAGCAGCCAAGGACGGAAAATGGGCGGCTACACCTTC. Amino acid sequence: CASSQGRKMGGYTF. V and J are TRBV3-1 (or the pseudogene TRBV3-2) and TRBJ1-2; D remains unclear. The CDR3 contains 14 residues. The germline gives CDR1 LGHDT, CDR2 YNNKEL (reference sequence). V dropped 1 base and J dropped 8 bases, with 14 bases sitting between them.

This chain uses TRBV7-2 with TRBJ2-5; 12 bases match TRBD2. Trimming removed 1 base from V and 2 bases from J; junction bases left unmatched: 11. The CDR3 extends over 19 amino acids. Germline values: CDR1 SGHTA, CDR2 FQGNSA. The CDR3 region has the DNA TGTGCCAGCAGCTTAGTGATGAGGTTCGGACTAGCGGGGCAAGAGACCCAGTACTTC. This translates into CASSLVMRFGLAGQETQYF.

As concerns this clone: At one end, the junction sequence differs from germline, possibly due to a read error. The chain links TRBV2 to TRBJ1-4; D not resolved. Germline CDR1 reads SNHLY; CDR2 reads FYNNEI. The CDR3 spans 10 residues. The CDR3 is CASSEALMYF. The CDR3 DNA sequence: TGTGCCAGCAGTGAAGCGCTCATGTATTTT.

This clone was recorded only once. This chain links TRBV30 with TRBJ2-3; D unclear. The ends were cut back, 0 bases at V and 0 bases at J, with 7 bases in the middle. This CDR3 spans 14 amino acids. Looked up from germline, CDR1 is GTSNPN and CDR2 is SVGIG (reference sequence). The CDR3 sequence: CAWSVSSSTDTQYF. In DNA form, the CDR3 reads TGTGCCTGGAGTGTGTCGTCTAGCACAGATACGCAGTATTTT.

The chain couples TRBV6-5 to TRBJ1-2; D possibly corresponds to TRBD1 (5 bases). This CDR3 has 15 residues. CDR1 and CDR2 from the germline V gene are MNHEY and SVGAGI. V lost 6 bases to trimming and J lost 4 bases, with 18 bases between them. CDR3 region: CASSLRSPRGYGYTF. The CDR3 DNA is TGTGCCAGCAGCCTCAGATCCCCGAGGGGCTATGGCTACACCTTC.

This chain connects TRBV25-1 to TRBJ2-5; 7 bases map to TRBD1. The CDR3 totals 16 residues. Germline V gives CDR1 MGHDK, CDR2 SYGVNS. Trimming at V came to 3 bases and at J to 2 bases, leaving 9 bases not matched to a gene. The CDR3 region has the DNA TGTGCCAGCAGTGACCAAACAGGGGACGTACAAGAGACCCAGTACTTC. Translating it yields CASSDQTGDVQETQYF.

This clone was observed a handful of times. The V call is TRBV5-6, the J call TRBJ1-1; tentatively, D is TRBD1 (5 bases). From germline, CDR1 is SGHDT and CDR2 YYEEEE. The CDR3 sequence is 14 residues long. V was clipped by 3 bases and J by 6 bases, with 15 bases between them. The chain's CDR3 is CASSSTGLEPEAFF. CDR3 DNA: TGTGCCAGCAGCTCCACGGGGCTCGAACCTGAAGCTTTCTTT.

The genes are TRBV28 and TRBJ1-2, with TRBD1 matching over 7 bases. J lost 1 base, V lost 2 bases, and 4 bases had no gene match. The CDR3 has 15 amino acids. From germline, CDR1 is MDHEN and CDR2 SYDVKM. This CDR3 reads CASSLGTALNYGYTF. As DNA, the CDR3 is TGTGCCAGCAGTTTAGGGACAGCCCTTAACTATGGCTACACCTTC.

This chain uses TRBV25-1 with TRBJ2-5, with 11 nucleotides matching TRBD1. The CDR3 extends over 12 amino acids. The germline V gene encodes CDR1 MGHDK and CDR2 SYGVNS. Germline trimming cut 8 bases from V and 5 bases from J; bases unmatched to any gene: 1. The CDR3 coding sequence is TGTGCCAGCGGACAGGGGGCTGAGACCCAGTACTTC. This sequence encodes CASGQGAETQYF.

The rearrangement uses TRBV18 and TRBJ1-2; 7 bases fit TRBD1. Per germline, CDR1 KGHSH and CDR2 LQKENI. V dropped 5 bases and J dropped 0; count of bases not matched to a gene: 9. The CDR3 is made up of 16 amino acids. Written as DNA, the CDR3 is TGTGCCAGCTCATTACTACAGGGGCGAGCTAACTATGGCTACACCTTC. Its translation is CASSLLQGRANYGYTF.

The genes are TRBV9 and TRBJ1-6, with 9 bases lining up with TRBD1. Germline V gene sequence: CDR1 SGDLS, CDR2 YYNGEE. V lost 2 bases to trimming and J lost 7 bases; unmatched junction nucleotides: 10. This CDR3 is built from 17 residues. CDR3 sequence: CASSVRWDRVGNSPLHF. DNA of the CDR3: TGTGCCAGCAGCGTTCGATGGGACAGGGTCGGGAATTCACCCCTCCACTTT.

The rearrangement joins TRBV4-1 to TRBJ2-1, with D tentatively TRBD2 (5 bases). CDR1 and CDR2 from the germline V gene are MGHRA and YSYEKL. The CDR3 contains 13 residues. V gave up 0 bases and J gave up 10 bases, with 10 bases separating them. The CDR3 reads CASSQDQAEEQFF. The CDR3, as DNA: TGCGCCAGCAGCCAAGATCAAGCGGAAGAGCAGTTCTTC.

The gene calls are TRBV7-8 and TRBJ2-3; 7 bases map to TRBD1. Losses at the gene ends were 5 bases for V and 2 bases for J; bases not matched to a gene: 7. Germline V gene lookup returns CDR1 SGHVS and CDR2 FQNEAQ. The CDR3 has 15 amino acids. The CDR3 sequence: CASSLTGANTDTQYF. For the CDR3, the DNA is TGTGCCAGCAGCCTAACAGGGGCTAACACAGATACGCAGTATTTT.

V usage is TRBV2 and J usage is TRBJ2-7; the D call may be TRBD1 or TRBD2 (5 bases each). Germline CDR1 SNHLY, CDR2 FYNNEI. The germline V and J ends were trimmed by 3 bases and 0 bases, with 18 bases remaining between them. The CDR3 length is 17 residues. CDR3 sequence (DNA): TGTGCCAGCAGTGATGGAGAGGGGTTTACGAACTCCTACGAGCAGTACTTC. Translation: CASSDGEGFTNSYEQYF.

V is TRBV5-6 and J is TRBJ1-1; D is uncertain. The germline V gene encodes CDR1 SGHDT and CDR2 YYEEEE. The CDR3 spans 13 residues. V was pared by 0 bases and J by 5 bases, with 8 bases between. The CDR3 is CASSLDAGTEAFF. Written as DNA, the CDR3 is TGTGCCAGCAGCTTGGATGCCGGGACTGAAGCTTTCTTT.

The chain couples TRBV29-1 to TRBJ2-7, with 8 bases that match TRBD2. The CDR3 is 15 residues long. Germline CDR1 is SQVTM and CDR2 is ANQGSEA. V shed 1 base, J shed 2 bases, and the junction held 7 bases outside the gene matches. The CDR3 loop is CSVEVGAGAPYEQYF. Here the CDR3 DNA reads TGCAGCGTTGAAGTTGGAGCGGGGGCCCCCTACGAGCAGTACTTC.

This clone has just one count. The genes are TRBV7-9 and TRBJ2-6; D might be TRBD1 (6 bases). CDR3 length: 18 residues. Trimming removed 5 bases at V and 0 bases at J, with 17 bases between. Germline loops: CDR1 SEHNR, CDR2 FQNEAQ (reference sequence). The CDR3 region is CASSTQRTAHSGANVLTF. The DNA for the CDR3 is TGTGCCAGCAGCACCCAGAGGACAGCACACTCTGGGGCCAACGTCCTGACTTTC.

This clone came up once. This chain connects TRBV2 to TRBJ1-1, with a tentative D call TRBD1 (6 bases). CDR3 length equals 12 residues. The germline CDR1 and CDR2 sequences are SNHLY and FYNNEI. Trimming shortened V by 10 bases and J by 1 base, and 10 bases separated the two germline ends. CDR3 sequence (DNA): TGTGCCACCTCAGGGGCGAACACTGAAGCTTTCTTT. It encodes CATSGANTEAFF.

V is TRBV30 and J is TRBJ2-1; D possibly uses TRBD1 or TRBD2 (6 bases each). Germline CDR1 is GTSNPN and CDR2 is SVGIG (reference sequence). V was clipped by 3 bases and J by 14 bases, with 17 bases between them. There are 12 residues in the CDR3. CDR3 protein: CAWRNPGAREFF. CDR3 in DNA: TGTGCCTGGAGGAATCCGGGGGCTCGTGAGTTCTTC.